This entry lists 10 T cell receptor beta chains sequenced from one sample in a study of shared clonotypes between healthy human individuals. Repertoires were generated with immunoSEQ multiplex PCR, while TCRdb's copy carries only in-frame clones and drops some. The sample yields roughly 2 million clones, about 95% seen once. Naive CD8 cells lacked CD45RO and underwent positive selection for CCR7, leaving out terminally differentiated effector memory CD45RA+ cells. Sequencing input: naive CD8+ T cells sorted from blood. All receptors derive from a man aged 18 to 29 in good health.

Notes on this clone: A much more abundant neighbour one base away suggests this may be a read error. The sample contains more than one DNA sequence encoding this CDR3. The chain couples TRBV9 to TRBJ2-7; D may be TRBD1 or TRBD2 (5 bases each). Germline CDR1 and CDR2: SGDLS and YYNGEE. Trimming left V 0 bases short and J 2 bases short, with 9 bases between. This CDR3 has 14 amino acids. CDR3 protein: CASSVGGSPYEQYF. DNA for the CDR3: TGTGCCAGCAGCGTAGGGGGGAGCCCCTACGAGCAGTACTTC.

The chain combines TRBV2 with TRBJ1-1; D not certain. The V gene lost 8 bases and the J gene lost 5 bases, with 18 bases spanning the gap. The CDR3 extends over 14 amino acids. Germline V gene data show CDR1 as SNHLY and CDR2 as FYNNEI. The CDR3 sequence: CASQPGPLGTEAFF. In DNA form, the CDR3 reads TGTGCCAGCCAACCTGGTCCTTTGGGGACTGAAGCTTTCTTT.

For the CDR3, the DNA is TGTGCCAGCAGTGGAACTTGGGAGCAAGAGACCCAGTACTTC. It translates to CASSGTWEQETQYF. This chain connects TRBV28 to TRBJ2-5; D may be TRBD2 (5 bases). Trimming took 5 bases from V and 2 from J, leaving 12 bases between them. The germline gives CDR1 MDHEN, CDR2 SYDVKM. CDR3 length equals 14 residues.

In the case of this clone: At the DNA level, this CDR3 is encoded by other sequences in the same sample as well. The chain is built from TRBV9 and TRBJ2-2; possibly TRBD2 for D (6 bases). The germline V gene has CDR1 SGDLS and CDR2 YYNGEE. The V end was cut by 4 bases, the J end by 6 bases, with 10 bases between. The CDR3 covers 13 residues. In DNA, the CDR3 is TGTGCCAGCAGCCCCGGGGGATCCGGGGAGCTGTTTTTT. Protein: CASSPGGSGELFF.

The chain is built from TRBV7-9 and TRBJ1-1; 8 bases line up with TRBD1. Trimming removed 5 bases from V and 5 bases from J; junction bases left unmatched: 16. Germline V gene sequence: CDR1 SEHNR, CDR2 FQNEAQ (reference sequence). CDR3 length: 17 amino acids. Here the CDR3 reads CASSQDRVRTGGTEAFF. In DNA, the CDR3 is TGTGCCAGCAGCCAGGACAGGGTAAGAACCGGGGGAACTGAAGCTTTCTTT. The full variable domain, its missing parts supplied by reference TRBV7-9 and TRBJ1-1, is DTGVSQNPRHKITKRGQNVTFRCDPISEHNRLYWYRQTLGQGPEFLTYFQNEAQLEKSRLLSDRFSAERPKGSFSTLEIQRTEQGDSAMYLCASSQDRVRTGGTEAFFGQGTRLTVV.

CDR3 region: CASSQIVEAFYEQYF. CDR3 DNA sequence: TGCGCCAGCAGCCAAATCGTAGAAGCGTTCTACGAGCAGTACTTC. The V gene is TRBV4-1, the J gene TRBJ2-7, with D uncertain. Germline CDR1 reads MGHRA; CDR2 reads YSYEKL. Trimming pared 2 bases from V and 3 bases from J, leaving 14 bases between. The CDR3 sequence is 15 residues long.

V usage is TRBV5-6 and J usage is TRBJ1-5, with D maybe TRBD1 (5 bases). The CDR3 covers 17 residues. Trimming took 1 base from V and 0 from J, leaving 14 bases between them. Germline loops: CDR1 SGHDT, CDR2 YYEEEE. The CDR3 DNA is TGTGCCAGCAGCTTGTTCTTAGGGGATGATAGCAATCAGCCCCAGCATTTT. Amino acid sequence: CASSLFLGDDSNQPQHF.

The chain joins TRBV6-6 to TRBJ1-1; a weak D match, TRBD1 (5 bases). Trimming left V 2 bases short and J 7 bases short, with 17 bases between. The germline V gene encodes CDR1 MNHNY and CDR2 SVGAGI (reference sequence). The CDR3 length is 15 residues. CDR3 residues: CASSYGLEGPSEAFF. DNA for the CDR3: TGTGCCAGCAGTTACGGTCTTGAGGGACCGAGTGAAGCTTTCTTT.

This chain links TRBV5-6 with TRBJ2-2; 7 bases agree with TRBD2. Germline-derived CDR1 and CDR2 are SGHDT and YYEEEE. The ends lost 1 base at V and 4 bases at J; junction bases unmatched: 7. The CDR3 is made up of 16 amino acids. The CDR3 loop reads CASSLWERGSTGELFF. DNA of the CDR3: TGTGCCAGCAGCTTGTGGGAGCGGGGTAGCACCGGGGAGCTGTTTTTT.

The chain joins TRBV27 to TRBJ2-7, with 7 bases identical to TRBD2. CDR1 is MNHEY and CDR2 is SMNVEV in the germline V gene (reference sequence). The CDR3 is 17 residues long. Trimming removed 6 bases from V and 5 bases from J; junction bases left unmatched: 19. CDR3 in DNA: TGTGCCAGCAGCCGTGTAGTCCGGGCGGGGGTTTCCCACGAGCAGTACTTC. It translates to CASSRVVRAGVSHEQYF.